The text below deals with one T cell receptor (beta chain). The antigen remains undetermined. A multiplex PCR was run with 60 Vbeta primers and 13 Jbeta primers. Original processing methods: There were tens of millions of unique TCR beta chains by a later count, and 10 million to 12 million of them were shared. TCRdb's copy holds only in-frame clones and misses some; the assay was immunoSEQ multiplex PCR. V, J and clone size are those of that table, while D and trimming were read from the DNA. The sample includes over 65,000 clones, roughly 80% of them seen just once. This record belongs to a study of cytomegalovirus exposure and HLA in healthy donors. Germline V gene lookup returns CDR1 SGHNT and CDR2 YYREEE (reference sequence). V shed 4 bases and J shed 4 bases, with 18 bases lying between them. The CDR3 spans 15 residues. All donors participated as healthy donors of bone marrow. Donors sampled were nominally healthy, though unrecorded immune exposures were likely.

Findings and limits, study-wide: A later analysis showed TCR association rates differing by HLA locus, peaking at DRB1 and lowest at HLA-C.

Sequenced sample: PBMCs. This receptor was identified in a woman aged 40 to 55 in good health and CMV-seronegative. The chain couples TRBV5-4 to TRBJ2-7; unclear D gene. CDR3 bases: TGTGCCAGCAGCCCCGGTCAGGTACCCTCTTACGAGCAGTACTTC. It yields the protein CASSPGQVPSYEQYF.